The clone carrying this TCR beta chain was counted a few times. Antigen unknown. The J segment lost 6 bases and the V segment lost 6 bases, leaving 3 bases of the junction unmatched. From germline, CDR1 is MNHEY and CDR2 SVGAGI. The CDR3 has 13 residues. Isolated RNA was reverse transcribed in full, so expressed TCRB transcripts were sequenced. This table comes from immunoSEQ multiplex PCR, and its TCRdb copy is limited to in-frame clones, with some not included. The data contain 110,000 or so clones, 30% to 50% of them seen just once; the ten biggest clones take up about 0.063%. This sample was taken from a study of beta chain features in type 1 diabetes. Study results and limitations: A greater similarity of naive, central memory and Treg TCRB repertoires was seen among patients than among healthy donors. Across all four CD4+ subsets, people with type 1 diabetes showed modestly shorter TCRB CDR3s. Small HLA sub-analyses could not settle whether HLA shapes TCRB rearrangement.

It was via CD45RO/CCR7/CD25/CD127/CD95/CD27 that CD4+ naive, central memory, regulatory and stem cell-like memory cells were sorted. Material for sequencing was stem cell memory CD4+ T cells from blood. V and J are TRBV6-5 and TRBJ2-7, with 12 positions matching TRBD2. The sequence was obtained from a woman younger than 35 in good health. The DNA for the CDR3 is TGTGCCAGCAGGGGACTAGCGGGCGGCGAGCAGTACTTC. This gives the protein CASRGLAGGEQYF.